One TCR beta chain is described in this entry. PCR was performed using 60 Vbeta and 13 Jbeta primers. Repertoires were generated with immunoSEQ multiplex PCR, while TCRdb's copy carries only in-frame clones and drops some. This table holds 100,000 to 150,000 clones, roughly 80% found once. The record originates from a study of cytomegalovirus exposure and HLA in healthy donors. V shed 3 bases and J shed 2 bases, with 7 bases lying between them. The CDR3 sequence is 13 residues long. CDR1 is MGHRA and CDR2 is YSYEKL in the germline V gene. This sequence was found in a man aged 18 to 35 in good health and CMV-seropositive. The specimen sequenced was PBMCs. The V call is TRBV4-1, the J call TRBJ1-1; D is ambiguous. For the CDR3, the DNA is TGCGCCAGCAGCCACACAGCTAACACTGAAGCTTTCTTT. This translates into CASSHTANTEAFF.